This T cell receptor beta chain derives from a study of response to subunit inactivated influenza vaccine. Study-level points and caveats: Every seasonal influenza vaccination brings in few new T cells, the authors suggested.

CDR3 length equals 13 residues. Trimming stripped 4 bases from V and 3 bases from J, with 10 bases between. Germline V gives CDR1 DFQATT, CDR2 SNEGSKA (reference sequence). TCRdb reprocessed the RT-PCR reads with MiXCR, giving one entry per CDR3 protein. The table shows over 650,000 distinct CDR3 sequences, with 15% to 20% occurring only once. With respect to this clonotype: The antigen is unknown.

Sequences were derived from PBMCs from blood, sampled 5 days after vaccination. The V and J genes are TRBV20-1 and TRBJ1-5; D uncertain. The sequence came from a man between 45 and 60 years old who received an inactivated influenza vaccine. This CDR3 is CSAKPQDNQPQHF. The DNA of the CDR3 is TGCAGTGCTAAGCCCCAGGACAATCAGCCCCAGCATTTT.